Described below is a single T cell receptor (beta chain) sequence and its context. With 6 bases removed from V and 4 bases from J, the gap between germline ends came to 15 bases. The CDR3 loop spans 14 amino acids. CDR1 is ENHRY, CDR2 SYGVKD, per germline. Using RNA transcripts as the source, TCR beta CDR3 regions were amplified. The HTBI primer set was used in a first-round RT-PCR of the TCR CDR3. TCRdb re-called the multiplex PCR reads through MiXCR, storing one row per CDR3 protein. The table lists about 570,000 distinct CDR3 sequences, around 46% of them singletons. These data belong to a study of T cells in Graves' hyperthyroidism and ophthalmopathy.

The TCR originated in an adult woman with Graves' disease, either hyperthyroidism or ophthalmopathy (not recorded which). The genes are TRBV10-3 and TRBJ1-1; possibly TRBD1 for D (6 bases). Sequenced sample: peripheral blood or thyroid tissue (not recorded which). Written as DNA, the CDR3 is TGTGCCATCAGGCAGGGGAGAGAAGGCACTGAAGCTTTCTTT. Its protein is CAIRQGREGTEAFF.